This entry lists 10 T cell receptor beta chains sequenced from one sample in a study of control samples from healthy donors and cancer patients (dated by TCRdb to about 2020). The library relied on the immunoSEQ multiplex PCR assay. TCRdb took this table from immuneACCESS and kept in-frame rearrangements with V and J called. Such tables lack part of the clones; where checked against another copy, unresolved V genes explain under half of the gap, and the rest is unexplained. In all, the sample holds 99,000 or so clones, and approximately 78% of those were seen once. The ten largest clones add up to roughly 2% of the sample. Sample: blood. All receptors come from a man in his sixties in good health.

Here the CDR3 reads CAWSRQRVGNTIYF. In nucleotides, the CDR3 is TGTGCCTGGAGCCGACAGAGAGTTGGAAACACCATATATTTT. This sequence joins TRBV30 and TRBJ1-3, with D possibly being TRBD1 (5 bases). The germline gives CDR1 GTSNPN, CDR2 SVGIG (reference sequence). The CDR3 runs 14 residues. With 3 bases removed from V and 3 bases from J, the gap between germline ends came to 12 bases.

This rearrangement joins TRBV7-6 to TRBJ2-6; the D gene is possibly TRBD2 (6 bases). Trimming shortened V by 3 bases and J by 0 bases, and 12 bases separated the two germline ends. The length of the CDR3 is 17 residues. CDR1 is SGHVS, CDR2 FNYEAQ, per germline. Written as DNA, the CDR3 is TGTGCCAGCAGCTTCGGGACTTTCGACTCTGGGGCCAACGTCCTGACTTTC. Translating it yields CASSFGTFDSGANVLTF.

The rearrangement links TRBV6-2 or TRBV6-3 to TRBJ2-7, with D unclear. Between the trimmed V and J ends, which lost 0 bases and 0 bases, there was a span of 15 bases. This CDR3 is built from 17 residues. Germline CDR1 reads MNHEY; CDR2 reads SVGEGT. CDR3 region: CASSYSVTRTGSYEQYF. The CDR3 DNA is TGTGCCAGCAGTTACTCGGTAACGAGGACCGGCTCCTACGAGCAGTACTTC.

V usage is TRBV24-1 and J usage is TRBJ2-7, with TRBD1 identical over 9 bases. The CDR3 contains 15 residues. Germline V gene lookup returns CDR1 KGHDR and CDR2 SFDVKD. Trimming at V came to 3 bases and at J to 5 bases, leaving 7 bases not matched to a gene. The CDR3 DNA reads TGTGCCACCAGTGATCCGGGACAGGGAACCAACGAGCAGTACTTC. Translation gives CATSDPGQGTNEQYF.

The chain joins TRBV10-3 to TRBJ2-7, with a tentative D call TRBD1 (5 bases). Germline CDR1 and CDR2: ENHRY and SYGVKD. CDR3 length: 14 amino acids. Trimming cost V 6 bases and J 6 bases, with 18 bases left between them. The CDR3 DNA sequence: TGTGCCATCAGCTATTCTTTGGACACAGCCGAGCAGTACTTC. Protein sequence: CAISYSLDTAEQYF.

The genes are TRBV6-5 and TRBJ1-3; 7 nucleotides line up with TRBD1. The CDR3 is 15 amino acids. The germline CDR1 and CDR2 sequences are MNHEY and SVGAGI. Germline trimming cut 8 bases from V and 1 base from J; bases unmatched to any gene: 8. The CDR3 sequence is CASGSGGSSGNTIYF. The CDR3 DNA is TGTGCCAGCGGGTCAGGGGGAAGTTCTGGAAACACCATATATTTT.

V gene TRBV10-3 combines with J gene TRBJ2-2, with 8 bases matching TRBD2. V lost 4 bases, J lost 3 bases, and 7 bases stayed unmatched. This CDR3 is built from 16 residues. CDR1 is ENHRY and CDR2 is SYGVKD in the germline V gene. CDR3 region: CAISVGGGRHTGELFF. CDR3 DNA: TGTGCCATCAGTGTAGGCGGGGGGCGTCACACCGGGGAGCTGTTTTTT.

V gene TRBV19 combines with J gene TRBJ2-5; D is tentatively TRBD1 or TRBD2 (5 bases each). The ends were cut back, 6 bases at V and 9 bases at J, with 20 bases in the middle. Looked up from germline, CDR1 is LNHDA and CDR2 is SQIVND (reference sequence). The CDR3 spans 14 residues. In nucleotides, the CDR3 is TGTGCCAGTAGATCCTCGAGGGACGCTGGACCCCAGTACTTC. This sequence encodes CASRSSRDAGPQYF. Based on the CDR3 plus reference TRBV19 and TRBJ2-5, the full variable domain is DGGITQSPKYLFRKEGQNVTLSCEQNLNHDAMYWYRQDPGQGLRLIYYSQIVNDFQKGDIAEGYSVSREKKESFPLTVTSAQKNPTAFYLCASRSSRDAGPQYFGPGTRLLVL.

CDR3: CASSYSRQGDSYEQYF. The CDR3 DNA sequence: TGTGCCAGCAGTTACTCGAGGCAGGGAGACTCCTACGAGCAGTACTTC. This sequence joins TRBV6-6 and TRBJ2-7; D tentatively reads TRBD1 or TRBD2 (5 bases each). The V end was cut by 0 bases, the J end by 0 bases, with 12 bases between. CDR3 length: 16 amino acids. The germline V gene encodes CDR1 MNHNY and CDR2 SVGAGI (reference sequence).

This rearrangement joins TRBV11-2 to TRBJ2-5; no firm D call. Between the trimmed V and J ends, which lost 1 base and 2 bases, there was a span of 8 bases. Per the germline V gene, CDR1 is SGHAT and CDR2 is FQNNGV. The CDR3 has 14 residues. This CDR3 is CASSLGVNQETQYF. CDR3 DNA sequence: TGTGCCAGCAGCTTAGGGGTAAATCAAGAGACCCAGTACTTC.